This T cell receptor beta chain was recovered during a study of T cell repertoires in cytomegalovirus infection. At the level of the study: Researchers turned to recently identified HLA-C-restricted CMV epitopes as well as well-studied HLA-B-restricted ones.

This CDR3 spans 20 amino acids. CDR1 is LNHDA, CDR2 SQIVND, per germline (reference sequence). V was trimmed by 3 bases and J by 9 bases, leaving 33 bases between them. TCRdb itself ran the reads through MiXCR, one entry per CDR3 protein. This table has roughly 920,000 distinct CDR3 sequences, roughly 30% appearing once. Study observations and caveats: There were carriers of CMV plus the relevant HLA, and cumulative public TCR beta family frequency identified them. The ex vivo response was dominated by HLA-C-restricted CMV-specific TCR beta clonotypes.

On this clonotype itself: As yet, its antigen is unknown.

The V and J genes are TRBV19 and TRBJ2-1, with a weak D call TRBD2 (6 bases). The input for sequencing was cultured CD8+ T cells from PBMCs, taken from culture after CMV antigen stimulation. The sequence derives from a human donor in good health (CMV status not recorded). Some clones in this sample may be carry-over from other donors' samples. Written as DNA, the CDR3 is TGTGCCAGTAGTATCGACCCGGGACTTCCGTTCTTTGTCGGTGGAGGTGAGCAGTTCTTC. Protein sequence: CASSIDPGLPFFVGGGEQFF.